This T cell receptor beta chain was captured in a study of blood T cell repertoires in COVID-19. Across the whole study: The samples span acute and convalescent COVID-19 from the United States, Italy and Spain. T cells, B-cell-depleted T cells, or PBMCs provided the cDNA or gDNA that served as material.

TCRdb's copy holds only in-frame clones and misses some; the assay was immunoSEQ multiplex PCR. The sample has roughly 250,000 clones, around 85% seen once. The Seattle patients joined while their infection was active and were tracked longitudinally afterward. Per germline, CDR1 SGHRS and CDR2 YFSETQ. Trimming removed 3 bases from V and 1 base from J, with 15 bases in between. This CDR3 region has 16 residues. The J gene is TRBJ2-3, the V gene TRBV5-1; the D gene is possibly TRBD1 (6 bases). Sequenced sample: peripheral blood. The TCR originated in a human donor with COVID-19, enrolled during active disease. The donor label of this sample is uncertain. In DNA, the CDR3 is TGCGCCAGCAGCTACGGAACTTCAGGGGGCACAGATACGCAGTATTTT. This sequence encodes CASSYGTSGGTDTQYF.